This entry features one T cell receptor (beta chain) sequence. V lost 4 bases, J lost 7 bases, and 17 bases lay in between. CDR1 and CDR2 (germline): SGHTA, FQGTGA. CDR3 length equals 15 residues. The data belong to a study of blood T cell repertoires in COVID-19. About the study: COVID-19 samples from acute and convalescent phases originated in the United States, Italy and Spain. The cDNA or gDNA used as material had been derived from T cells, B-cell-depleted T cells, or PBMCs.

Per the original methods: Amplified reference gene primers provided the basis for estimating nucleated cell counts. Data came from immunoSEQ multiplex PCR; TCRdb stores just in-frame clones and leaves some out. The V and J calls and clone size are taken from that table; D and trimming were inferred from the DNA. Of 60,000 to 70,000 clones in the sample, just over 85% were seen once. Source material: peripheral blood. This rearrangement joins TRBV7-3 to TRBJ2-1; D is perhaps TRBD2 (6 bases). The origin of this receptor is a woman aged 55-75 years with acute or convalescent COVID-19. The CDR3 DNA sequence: TGTGCCAGCAGCTCCCAGCGGGCCGCGAGGAATGAGCAGTTCTTC. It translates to CASSSQRAARNEQFF.